This T cell receptor (beta chain) was profiled in a study of T cell clones after liver transplantation. The wider study: Third-party-reactive TCRbeta sequences from pre-transplant mixed lymphocyte reactions served as antigen-independent comparators. Timepoints were pre-transplant, pre-withdrawal, and after withdrawal was completed or failed.

V gave up 5 bases and J gave up 4 bases, with 15 bases separating them. This CDR3 region has 14 residues. CDR1 is SGHRS and CDR2 is YFSETQ in the germline V gene. TCRdb keeps only in-frame clones here, not all; method: immunoSEQ multiplex PCR. The profile shows roughly 74,000 clones, roughly 80% of them singletons. This sequence was found in a human donor who received a liver transplant. The chain employs TRBV5-1 and TRBJ2-5, with D maybe TRBD2 (5 bases). The sample in question was CD4+ T cells from blood, obtained before liver transplant. The CDR3 bases are TGCGCCAGCAGACTCGACGGGGTAGGAGAGACCCAGTACTTC. Encoded protein: CASRLDGVGETQYF.